The present entry profiles one TCR beta chain with its context. Its antigen is not identified. These data belong to a study of OX40 agonist ivuxolimab in advanced cancers. Study-wide context: Among those enrolled, mean age was about 60 years (range about 23 to 80) and about 81% were male. Study-level results: It was also the case that some nonresponders had low normalized T-cell clonal expansion. CD4+ and CD8+ blood T cells expanded clonally by week 6 at 0.1 to 3.0 mg/kg. CD8+ T cells were the subset that, on average, had more expanded clones than CD4+.

The table came from immunoSEQ multiplex PCR; TCRdb's copy has only in-frame clones and leaves some out. Of about 130,000 clones in the sample, 90% to 95% were seen once. The CDR3 is 12 amino acids. J was trimmed by 6 bases and V by 3 bases; bases with no gene match: 2. Germline loops: CDR1 SGDLS, CDR2 YYNGEE. The chain recombines TRBV9 with TRBJ1-1, with 7 bases that match TRBD1. Sequenced here: CD4+ or CD8+ T cells sorted from blood, sampled in a trial of the OX40 agonist ivuxolimab. The sequence came from an adult with an advanced solid tumor such as melanoma, head and neck, liver or kidney cancer. The CDR3 DNA is TGTGCCAGCAGCGCCCAGGGGGCTGAAGCTTTCTTT. Its protein product is CASSAQGAEAFF.